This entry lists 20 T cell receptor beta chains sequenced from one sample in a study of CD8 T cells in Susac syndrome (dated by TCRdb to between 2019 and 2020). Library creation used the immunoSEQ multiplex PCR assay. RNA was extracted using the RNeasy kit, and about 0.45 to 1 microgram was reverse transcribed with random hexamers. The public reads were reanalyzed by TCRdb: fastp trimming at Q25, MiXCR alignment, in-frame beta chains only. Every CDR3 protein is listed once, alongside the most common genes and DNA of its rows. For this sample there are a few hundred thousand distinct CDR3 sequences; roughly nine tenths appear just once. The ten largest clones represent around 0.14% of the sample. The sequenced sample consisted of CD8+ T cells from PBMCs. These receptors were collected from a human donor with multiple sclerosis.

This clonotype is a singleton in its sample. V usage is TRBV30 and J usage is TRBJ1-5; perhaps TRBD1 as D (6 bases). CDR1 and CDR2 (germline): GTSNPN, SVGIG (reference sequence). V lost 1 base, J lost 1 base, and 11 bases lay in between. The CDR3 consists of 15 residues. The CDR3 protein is CAWSGHTGSNQPQHF. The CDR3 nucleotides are TGTGCCTGGAGTGGCCACACAGGGAGCAATCAGCCCCAGCATTTT.

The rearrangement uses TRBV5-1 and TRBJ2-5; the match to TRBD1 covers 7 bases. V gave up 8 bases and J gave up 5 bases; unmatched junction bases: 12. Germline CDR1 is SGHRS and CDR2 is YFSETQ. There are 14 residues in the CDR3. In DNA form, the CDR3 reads TGCGCCAGTCGAGAAGACAGGGCTCAGGAGACCCAGTACTTC. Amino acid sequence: CASREDRAQETQYF.

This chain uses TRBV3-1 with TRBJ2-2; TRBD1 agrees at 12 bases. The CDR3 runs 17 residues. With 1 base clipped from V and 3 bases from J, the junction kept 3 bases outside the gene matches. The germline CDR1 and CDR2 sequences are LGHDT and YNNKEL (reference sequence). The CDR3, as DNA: TGTGCCAGCAGCCAAGGGGGACAGGGGGCTTACACCGGGGAGCTGTTTTTT. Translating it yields CASSQGGQGAYTGELFF. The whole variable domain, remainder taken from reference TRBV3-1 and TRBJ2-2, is DTAVSQTPKYLVTQMGNDKSIKCEQNLGHDTMYWYKQDSKKFLKIMFSYNNKELIINETVPNRFSPKSPDKAHLNLHINSLELGDSAVYFCASSQGGQGAYTGELFFGEGSRLTVL.

CDR3 residues: CASSTPSYEQYF. The CDR3 DNA is TGTGCCAGTAGTACCCCCTCCTACGAGCAGTACTTC. J is TRBJ2-7 and V is TRBV19, with D uncertain. Per germline, CDR1 LNHDA and CDR2 SQIVND (reference sequence). V was cut by 4 bases and J by 0 bases, with 4 bases left in between. This CDR3 spans 12 amino acids.

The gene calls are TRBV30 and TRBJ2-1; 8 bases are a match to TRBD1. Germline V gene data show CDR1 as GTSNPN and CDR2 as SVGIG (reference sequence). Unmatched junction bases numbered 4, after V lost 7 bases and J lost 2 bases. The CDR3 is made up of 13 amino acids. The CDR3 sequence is CASTGVTYNEQFF. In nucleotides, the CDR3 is TGTGCCTCGACAGGGGTCACCTACAATGAGCAGTTCTTC.

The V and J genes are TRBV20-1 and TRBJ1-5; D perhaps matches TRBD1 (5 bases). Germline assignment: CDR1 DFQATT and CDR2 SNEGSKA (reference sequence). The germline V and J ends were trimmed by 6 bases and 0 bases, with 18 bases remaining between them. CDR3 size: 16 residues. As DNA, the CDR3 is TGCAGTGCCCGGGGACTCGAGAGTTATAGCAATCAGCCCCAGCATTTT. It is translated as CSARGLESYSNQPQHF.

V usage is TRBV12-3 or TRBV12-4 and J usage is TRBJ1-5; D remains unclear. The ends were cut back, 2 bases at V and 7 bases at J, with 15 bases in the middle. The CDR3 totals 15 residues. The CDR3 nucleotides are TGTGCCAGCAGTTTATATGGGCTAGGCGAACAGCCCCAGCATTTT. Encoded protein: CASSLYGLGEQPQHF.

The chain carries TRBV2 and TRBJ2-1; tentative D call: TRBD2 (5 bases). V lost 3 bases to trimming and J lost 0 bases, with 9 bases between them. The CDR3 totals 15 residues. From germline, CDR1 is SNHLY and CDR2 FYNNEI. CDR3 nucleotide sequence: TGTGCCAGCAGTGATATACTAGTCTCCTACAATGAGCAGTTCTTC. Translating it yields CASSDILVSYNEQFF.

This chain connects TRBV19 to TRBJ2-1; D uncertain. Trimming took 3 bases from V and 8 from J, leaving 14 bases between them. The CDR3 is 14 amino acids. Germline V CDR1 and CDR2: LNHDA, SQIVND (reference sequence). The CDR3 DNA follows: TGTGCCAGTAGTATTACCTTAGGGCTATATGAGCAGTTCTTC. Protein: CASSITLGLYEQFF.

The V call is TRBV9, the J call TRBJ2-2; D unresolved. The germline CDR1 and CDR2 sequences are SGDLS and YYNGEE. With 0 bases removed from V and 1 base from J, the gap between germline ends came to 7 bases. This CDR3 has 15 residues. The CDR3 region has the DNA TGTGCCAGCAGCGTAGACTGGGAGAACACCGGGGAGCTGTTTTTT. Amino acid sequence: CASSVDWENTGELFF.

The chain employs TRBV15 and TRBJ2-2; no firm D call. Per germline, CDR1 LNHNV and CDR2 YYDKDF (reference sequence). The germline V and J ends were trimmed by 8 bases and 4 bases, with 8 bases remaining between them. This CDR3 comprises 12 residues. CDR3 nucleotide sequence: TGTGCCACCGGGAAACGCACCGGGGAGCTGTTTTTT. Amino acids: CATGKRTGELFF. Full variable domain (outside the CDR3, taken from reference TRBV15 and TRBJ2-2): DAMVIQNPRYQVTQFGKPVTLSCSQTLNHNVMYWYQQKSSQAPKLLFHYYDKDFNNEADTPDNFQSRRPNTSFCFLDIRSPGLGDTAMYLCATGKRTGELFFGEGSRLTVL.

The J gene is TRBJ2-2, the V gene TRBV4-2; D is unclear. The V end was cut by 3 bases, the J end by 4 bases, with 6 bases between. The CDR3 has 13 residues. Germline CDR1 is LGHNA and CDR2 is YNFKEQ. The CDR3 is CASSQFATGELFF. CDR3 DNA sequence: TGTGCCAGCAGCCAGTTTGCCACCGGGGAGCTGTTTTTT.

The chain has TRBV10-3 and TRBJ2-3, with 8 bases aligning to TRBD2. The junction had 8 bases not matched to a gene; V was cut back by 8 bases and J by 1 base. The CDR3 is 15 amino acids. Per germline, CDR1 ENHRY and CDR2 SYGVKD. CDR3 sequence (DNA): TGTGCCATCGGTACTAGCGGATTCCGCACAGATACGCAGTATTTT. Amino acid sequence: CAIGTSGFRTDTQYF.

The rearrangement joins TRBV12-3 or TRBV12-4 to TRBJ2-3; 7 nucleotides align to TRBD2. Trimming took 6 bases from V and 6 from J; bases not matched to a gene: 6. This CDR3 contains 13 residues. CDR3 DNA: TGTGCCAGCAGCATGAGACTAGCCGATACGCAGTATTTT. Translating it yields CASSMRLADTQYF.

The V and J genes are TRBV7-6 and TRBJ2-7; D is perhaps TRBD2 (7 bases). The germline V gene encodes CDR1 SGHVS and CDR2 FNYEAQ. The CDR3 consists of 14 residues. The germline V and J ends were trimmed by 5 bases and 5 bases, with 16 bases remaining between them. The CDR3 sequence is CASSPGGGENEQYF. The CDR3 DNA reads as TGTGCCAGCAGCCCTGGAGGGGGGGAAAACGAGCAGTACTTC.

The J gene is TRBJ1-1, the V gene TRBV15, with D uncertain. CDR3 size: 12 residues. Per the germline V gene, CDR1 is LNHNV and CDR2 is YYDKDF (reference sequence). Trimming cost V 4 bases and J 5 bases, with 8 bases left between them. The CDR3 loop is CATSMGRTEAFF. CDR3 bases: TGTGCCACCAGCATGGGGAGGACTGAAGCTTTCTTT. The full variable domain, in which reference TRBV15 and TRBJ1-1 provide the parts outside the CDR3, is DAMVIQNPRYQVTQFGKPVTLSCSQTLNHNVMYWYQQKSSQAPKLLFHYYDKDFNNEADTPDNFQSRRPNTSFCFLDIRSPGLGDTAMYLCATSMGRTEAFFGQGTRLTVV.

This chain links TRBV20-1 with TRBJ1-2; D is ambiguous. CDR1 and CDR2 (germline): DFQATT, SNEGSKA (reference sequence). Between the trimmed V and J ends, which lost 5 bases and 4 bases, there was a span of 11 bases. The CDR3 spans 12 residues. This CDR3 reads CSARTSSYGYTF. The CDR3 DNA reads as TGCAGTGCTCGGACGAGTAGCTATGGCTACACCTTC.

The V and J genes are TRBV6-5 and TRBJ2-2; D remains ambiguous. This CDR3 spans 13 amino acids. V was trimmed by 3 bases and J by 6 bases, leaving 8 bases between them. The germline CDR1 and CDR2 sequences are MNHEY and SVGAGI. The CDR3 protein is CASSYLSAGELFF. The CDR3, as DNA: TGTGCCAGCAGTTATCTGTCGGCCGGGGAGCTGTTTTTT.

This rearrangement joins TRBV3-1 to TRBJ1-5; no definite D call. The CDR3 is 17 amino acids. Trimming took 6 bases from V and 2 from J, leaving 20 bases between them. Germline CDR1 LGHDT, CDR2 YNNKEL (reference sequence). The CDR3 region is CASRIGPAGGGNQPQHF. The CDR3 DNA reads TGTGCCAGCAGAATTGGTCCCGCGGGTGGGGGCAATCAGCCCCAGCATTTT.

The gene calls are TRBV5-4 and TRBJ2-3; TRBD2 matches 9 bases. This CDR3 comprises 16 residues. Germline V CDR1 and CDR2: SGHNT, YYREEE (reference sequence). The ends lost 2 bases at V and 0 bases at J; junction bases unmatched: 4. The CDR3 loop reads CASSFKREDSTDTQYF. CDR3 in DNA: TGTGCCAGCAGCTTTAAGCGGGAGGATAGCACAGATACGCAGTATTTT.